This is a list of T cell receptor beta chains from one sample in a study of T cell responses to AZD1222 COVID-19 vaccine. Clones were read by immunoSEQ multiplex PCR, and TCRdb kept only the in-frame ones, dropping some. The sample has under 200,000 clones, about 91% seen once. The specimen was peripheral blood, collected 28 days after the second AZD1222 dose. These receptors came from an adult who received the AZD1222 COVID-19 vaccine. Each CDR3 is given without its conserved first and last residue.

v_gene	CDR3aa
TRBV28	ATSWGNYGYT
TRBV15	ATSRGTGSSNQPQH
TRBV4-1	ASSQGRLENEKLF
TRBV29-1	SVGGNNQPQH
TRBV25-1	ASRETSVPTGELF
TRBV7-9	ASSHGQGLNTEAF
TRBV15	ATSGQDITDTQY
TRBV12-3/TRBV12-4	ASTLEGTAEAF
TRBV2	ASSEAGLGSTSYEQY
TRBV19	ASSNRASRGRNEKLF
TRBV5-1	ASSLSGWSYEQY
TRBV27	ASSLGHNSNQPQH
TRBV19	ASSTTGAPLSSGNTIY
TRBV5-1	ASRTSGGPPDTQY
TRBV11-2	ASSLGPGPYEQY
TRBV7-2	ASTTTQETQY
TRBV7-2	ASSSGQGQPYEQY
TRBV10-3	AISDGSGSPPAYDEQF
TRBV18	ASSPDRGGYEQY
TRBV28	ASSFATNGNTIY
TRBV28	ASTSGLAASYEQY
TRBV25-1	ASSESGAAPTEAF
TRBV9	ASSDITDTQY
TRBV24-1	ATGLAGTQY
TRBV2	ASSGVGGLLGTEAF
TRBV10-3	AIRTGAENTEAF
TRBV30	ACRDRASYEQY
TRBV19	ASTYLWTGAGELF
TRBV30	AWSKVGGGGTQY
TRBV28	ASSLCCWTGGNLSYNEQF
TRBV11-1	ASTFRTGQGNTEAF
TRBV3-1/TRBV3-2	ASSQGRLAGGNEQF
TRBV9	ASSVTPDLVIPGEEQY
TRBV10-3	AISESRGTTYNEQF
TRBV12-3/TRBV12-4	ASSLGSNEKLF
TRBV6-4	ASSDGVGYGYT
TRBV2	ASTEAYEQY
TRBV19	ASSMRSISYNEQF
TRBV5-6	ASSFQGTAGANVLT
TRBV5-6	ASSPGRNYGYT
TRBV7-2	ASRPSRDKNTEAF
TRBV4-1	ASSQGQGAHEQY
TRBV9	ASSVDAGARGYT
TRBV2	ASRPGTGMRQF
TRBV10-3	AISQGASYEQY